The 17 T cell receptor beta chains given below trace back to one sample, sequenced in a study of blood T cell repertoires in COVID-19. Only in-frame clones appear in the TCRdb table, and some are missing; sequencing was by immunoSEQ multiplex PCR. This table holds some 250,000 clones, about 90% found once. Material for sequencing was PBMCs or T cells enriched from blood (not recorded which). The receptors were sampled from a woman in her 30s with acute COVID-19.

The J gene is TRBJ2-7, the V gene TRBV19; D is unclear. Germline CDR1 reads LNHDA; CDR2 reads SQIVND (reference sequence). This CDR3 is built from 13 residues. Trimming pared 3 bases from V and 7 bases from J, leaving 13 bases between. Here the CDR3 reads CASSMGARREQYF. DNA of the CDR3: TGTGCCAGTAGTATGGGCGCCCGTAGGGAGCAGTACTTC.

The V and J genes are TRBV15 and TRBJ1-4; possibly TRBD1 for D (5 bases). The V and J ends lost 7 bases and 3 bases respectively, with 18 bases between them. CDR3 size: 16 residues. Germline CDR1 is LNHNV and CDR2 is YYDKDF (reference sequence). The CDR3 sequence: CATNKAPQGSNEKLFF. In DNA, the CDR3 is TGTGCCACCAACAAAGCCCCCCAGGGTTCTAATGAAAAACTGTTTTTT.

The chain uses TRBV7-2 and TRBJ2-7; weak D call: TRBD2 (6 bases). V was cut by 7 bases and J by 8 bases, with 24 bases left in between. Germline loops: CDR1 SGHTA, CDR2 FQGNSA. The CDR3 totals 15 residues. CDR3 coding DNA: TGTGCCAGCACCCCCGGGGTAACGGGGGATGTTAAGCAGTACTTC. Amino acid sequence: CASTPGVTGDVKQYF.

The chain has TRBV3-1 (or the pseudogene TRBV3-2) and TRBJ1-4; the match to TRBD1 covers 9 bases. Germline V gives CDR1 LGHDT, CDR2 YNNKEL (reference sequence). The CDR3 extends over 15 amino acids. The V gene end was trimmed by 4 bases and the J gene end by 5 bases; junction bases not matched to a gene: 5. The CDR3 nucleotides are TGTGCCAGCAGCCTAGGACAGGGGTTGAATGAAAAACTGTTTTTT. Translated, it gives CASSLGQGLNEKLFF.

In this sample, this clone turned up once. V gene TRBV4-3 combines with J gene TRBJ1-3, with 9 bases that match TRBD1. The CDR3 runs 18 residues. Germline V CDR1 and CDR2: LGHNA, YSLEER. V was clipped by 0 bases and J by 4 bases; unmatched bases: 10. The DNA of the CDR3 is TGCGCCAGCAGCCAAGAGGGACAGGGATTAGGTTTGGGAAACACCATATATTTT. This codes for CASSQEGQGLGLGNTIYF.

J is TRBJ1-2 and V is TRBV5-1; TRBD1 agrees at 12 bases. Germline-derived CDR1 and CDR2 are SGHRS and YFSETQ. V shed 2 bases and J 4 bases; nucleotides not matched to a gene: 9. The CDR3 has 17 amino acids. DNA of the CDR3: TGCGCCAGCAGCTTACCGGGACAGGGGGCCCTGATCTATGGCTACACCTTC. It is translated as CASSLPGQGALIYGYTF.

This chain uses TRBV10-1 with TRBJ1-1; no clear D. The V end was cut by 7 bases, the J end by 0 bases, with 6 bases between. Germline lookup yields CDR1 WNHNN and CDR2 SYGVQD (reference sequence). The CDR3 is 12 residues long. The CDR3 region has the DNA TGCGCCAGCAACAGAATGAACACTGAAGCTTTCTTT. This encodes CASNRMNTEAFF.

The chain couples TRBV6-5 to TRBJ2-3; D is unclear. With 5 bases removed from V and 6 bases from J, the gap between germline ends came to 6 bases. Germline V lookup: CDR1 MNHEY, CDR2 SVGAGI. The length of the CDR3 is 11 residues. Written as DNA, the CDR3 is TGTGCCAGCAGTACATCCGATACGCAGTATTTT. Its translation is CASSTSDTQYF.

The chain carries TRBV5-1 and TRBJ2-3, with D possibly TRBD2 on 6 matching bases. Germline lookup yields CDR1 SGHRS and CDR2 YFSETQ. Trimming shortened V by 5 bases and J by 1 base, and 17 bases separated the two germline ends. The CDR3 is 16 amino acids. The CDR3 spells CASSSDASGGTDTQYF. DNA for the CDR3: TGCGCCAGCAGTTCTGACGCCTCGGGGGGCACAGATACGCAGTATTTT. Drawing the rest from reference TRBV5-1 and TRBJ2-3, the complete variable domain is KAGVTQTPRYLIKTRGQQVTLSCSPISGHRSVSWYQQTPGQGLQFLFEYFSETQRNKGNFPGRFSGRQFSNSRSEMNVSTLELGDSALYLCASSSDASGGTDTQYFGPGTRLTVL.

This chain connects TRBV19 to TRBJ1-5; 8 bases fit TRBD1. The CDR3 extends over 14 amino acids. The V segment lost 3 bases and the J segment 4 bases; nucleotides outside the gene matches: 2. CDR1 and CDR2 (germline): LNHDA, SQIVND (reference sequence). CDR3 amino acids: CASSIRTGNQPQHF. The CDR3 DNA reads TGTGCCAGTAGTATCCGGACAGGGAATCAGCCCCAGCATTTT.

The chain is built from TRBV7-9 and TRBJ2-7; weak D call: TRBD1 (6 bases). Trimming took 2 bases from V and 2 from J, leaving 10 bases between them. Germline CDR1 SEHNR, CDR2 FQNEAQ (reference sequence). The CDR3 runs to 14 residues. The CDR3 DNA reads as TGTGCCAGCAGCTTACGCAGGGGAGCCTACGAGCAGTACTTC. Translated, it gives CASSLRRGAYEQYF.

V gene TRBV6-5 combines with J gene TRBJ2-3, with 7 bases fitting TRBD2. The CDR3 totals 14 residues. CDR1 is MNHEY, CDR2 SVGAGI, per germline. V lost 6 bases to trimming and J lost 6 bases; unmatched junction nucleotides: 9. The CDR3 nucleotides are TGTGCCAGCAGGCGGGGGTCGTTTTTGGATACGCAGTATTTT. Its translation is CASRRGSFLDTQYF.

The chain combines TRBV3-1 (or the pseudogene TRBV3-2) with TRBJ2-5; TRBD1 agrees at 9 bases. This CDR3 is built from 14 residues. CDR1 LGHDT and CDR2 YNNKEL come from the germline V gene (reference sequence). The V gene end was trimmed by 3 bases and the J gene end by 8 bases; junction bases not matched to a gene: 7. The CDR3 here is CASSQPGQGATQYF. DNA of the CDR3: TGTGCCAGCAGCCAGCCGGGACAGGGAGCCACCCAGTACTTC.

The count of this clone is one. The chain carries TRBV28 and TRBJ2-1; TRBD2 aligns across 9 bases. This CDR3 comprises 16 residues. The J segment lost 8 bases and the V segment lost 2 bases, leaving 10 bases of the junction unmatched. Germline V lookup: CDR1 MDHEN, CDR2 SYDVKM. The CDR3 spells CASSLRGTSWDHEQFF. In DNA form, the CDR3 reads TGTGCCAGCAGTTTACGAGGGACTAGCTGGGATCATGAGCAGTTCTTC.

The chain combines TRBV5-1 with TRBJ1-3; 8 nucleotides align to TRBD1. Losses at the gene ends were 4 bases for V and 5 bases for J; bases not matched to a gene: 8. Germline lookup yields CDR1 SGHRS and CDR2 YFSETQ. This CDR3 is built from 15 residues. CDR3 region: CASSTWTGQRNTIYF. The CDR3 nucleotides read TGCGCCAGCAGCACCTGGACAGGGCAACGAAACACCATATATTTT.

The chain links TRBV11-2 to TRBJ2-7; 13 bases are shared with TRBD2. Germline CDR1 reads SGHAT; CDR2 reads FQNNGV. This CDR3 region has 17 residues. After removal of 5 bases from V and 0 bases from J, the junction contained 7 bases not matched to a gene. CDR3 nucleotides: TGTGCCAGCAGCGGACTAGCGGGGGATCGGGACTCCTACGAGCAGTACTTC. This encodes CASSGLAGDRDSYEQYF.

In this sample, this clone turned up once. The chain uses TRBV19 and TRBJ1-2, with D unresolved. The CDR3 runs to 14 residues. The germline CDR1 and CDR2 sequences are LNHDA and SQIVND (reference sequence). The V end was cut by 1 base, the J end by 5 bases, with 11 bases between. The CDR3 DNA sequence: TGTGCCAGTAGTATAGTGGACTCTTCATATGGCTACACCTTC. Its protein product is CASSIVDSSYGYTF.